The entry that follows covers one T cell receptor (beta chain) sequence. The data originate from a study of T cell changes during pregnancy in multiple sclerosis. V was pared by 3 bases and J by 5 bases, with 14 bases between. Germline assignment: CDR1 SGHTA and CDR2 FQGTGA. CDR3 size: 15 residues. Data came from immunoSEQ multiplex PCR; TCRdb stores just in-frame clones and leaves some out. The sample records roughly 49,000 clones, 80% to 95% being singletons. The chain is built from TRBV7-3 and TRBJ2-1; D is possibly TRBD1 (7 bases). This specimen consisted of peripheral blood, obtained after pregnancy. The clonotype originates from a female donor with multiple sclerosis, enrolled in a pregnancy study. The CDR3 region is CASSFQGGMDNEQFF. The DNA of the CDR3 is TGTGCCAGCAGCTTCCAGGGGGGCATGGACAATGAGCAGTTCTTC.